This TCR beta chain was profiled in a study of blood T cell repertoires in COVID-19. Repertoires were generated with immunoSEQ multiplex PCR, while TCRdb's copy carries only in-frame clones and drops some. The sample carries approximately 74,000 clones, around 86% recorded once. This sequence was found in a woman aged 55 to 70 with acute or convalescent COVID-19. Specimen: peripheral blood.

The DNA of the CDR3 is TGTGCCAGCTCGCGGACAGGGACCAACTATGGCTACACCTTC. It translates to CASSRTGTNYGYTF. The J gene is TRBJ1-2, the V gene TRBV18, with 8 bases identical to TRBD1. Unmatched junction bases numbered 5, after V lost 6 bases and J lost 2 bases. The CDR3 totals 14 residues. Germline-derived CDR1 and CDR2 are KGHSH and LQKENI. The complete variable domain, with remaining parts taken from reference TRBV18 and TRBJ1-2, reads NAGVMQNPRHLVRRRGQEARLRCSPMKGHSHVYWYRQLPEEGLKFMVYLQKENIIDESGMPKERFSAEFPKEGPSILRIQQVVRGDSAAYFCASSRTGTNYGYTFGSGTRLTVV.